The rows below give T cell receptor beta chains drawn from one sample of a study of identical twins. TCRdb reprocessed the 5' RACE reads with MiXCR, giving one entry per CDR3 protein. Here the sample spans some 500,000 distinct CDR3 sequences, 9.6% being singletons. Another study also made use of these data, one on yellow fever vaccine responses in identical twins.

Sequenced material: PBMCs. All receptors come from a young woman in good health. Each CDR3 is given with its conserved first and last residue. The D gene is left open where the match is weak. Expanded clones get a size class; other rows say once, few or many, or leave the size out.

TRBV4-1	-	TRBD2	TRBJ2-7	CASSQAPSGTSGRANSYEQYF	TGCGCCAGCAGCCAAGCTCCTTCCGGGACTAGCGGGAGGGCAAACTCTTACGAGCAGTACTTC
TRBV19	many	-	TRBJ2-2	CASSPWTLSGPGELFF	TGTGCCAGTAGTCCCTGGACACTCTCAGGGCCCGGGGAGCTGTTTTTT
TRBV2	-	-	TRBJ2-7	CASEGLNYEQYF	TGTGCCAGCGAGGGTCTTAACTACGAGCAGTACTTC
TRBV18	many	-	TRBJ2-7	CASSLGQTSYEQYF	TGTGCCAGCTCACTGGGGCAGACCTCCTACGAGCAGTACTTC
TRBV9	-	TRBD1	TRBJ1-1	CASSVHGQGIMDTEAFF	TGTGCCAGCAGCGTACACGGACAGGGAATAATGGACACTGAAGCTTTCTTT
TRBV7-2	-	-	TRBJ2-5	CASSLRRGPYETQYF	TGTGCCAGCAGCTTAAGACGAGGACCGTACGAGACCCAGTACTTC
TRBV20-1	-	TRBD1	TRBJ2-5	CSAVDRGYQETQYF	TGCAGTGCTGTCGACAGGGGGTACCAAGAGACCCAGTACTTC
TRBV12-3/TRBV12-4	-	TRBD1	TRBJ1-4	CASQNRGTTNEKLFF	TGTGCCAGCCAAAACAGGGGTACGACTAATGAAAAACTGTTTTTT
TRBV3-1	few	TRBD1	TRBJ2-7	CASSQEDRGPEQYF	TGTGCCAGCAGCCAAGAGGACAGGGGGCCTGAGCAGTACTTC
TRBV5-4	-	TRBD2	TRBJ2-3	CASSGTSATDTQYF	TGTGCCAGCAGCGGGACTAGCGCCACAGATACGCAGTATTTT
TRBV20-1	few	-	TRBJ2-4	CSARDDLAKNIQYF	TGCAGTGCCAGGGACGATCTAGCCAAAAACATTCAGTACTTC
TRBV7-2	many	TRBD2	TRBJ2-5	CASSLDSGSEYF	TGTGCCAGCAGCTTAGATAGCGGGAGCGAGTACTTC
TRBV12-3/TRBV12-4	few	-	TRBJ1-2	CASSAGYGYTF	TGTGCCAGCAGCGCGGGGTATGGCTACACCTTC
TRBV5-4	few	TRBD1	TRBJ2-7	CASSLDLGQGFSYEQYF	TGTGCCAGCAGCTTGGATCTAGGACAGGGGTTCTCCTACGAGCAGTACTTC
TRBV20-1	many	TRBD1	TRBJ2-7	CSAAGDRDYEQYF	TGCAGTGCTGCCGGGGACAGGGACTACGAGCAGTACTTC
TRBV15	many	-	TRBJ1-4	CATSRDLAEKLFF	TGTGCCACCAGCAGAGATTTAGCTGAAAAACTGTTTTTT
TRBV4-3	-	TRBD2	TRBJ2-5	CASSQPGLGETQYF	TGCGCCAGCAGCCAACCGGGACTAGGAGAGACCCAGTACTTC
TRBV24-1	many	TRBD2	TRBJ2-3	CATSIGSGTSPRWYF	TGTGCCACCAGTATTGGATCCGGGACTAGCCCTCGGTGGTATTTT
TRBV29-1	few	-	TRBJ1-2	CSVDDGGGYTF	TGCAGCGTTGATGACGGGGGTGGCTACACCTTC
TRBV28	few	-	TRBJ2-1	CASSSGALTWESNEQFF	TGTGCCAGCAGTTCCGGGGCTCTCACGTGGGAATCCAATGAGCAGTTCTTC
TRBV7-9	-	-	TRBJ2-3	CASSLAPSPVYF	TGTGCCAGCAGCTTAGCGCCCTCTCCCGTGTATTTT
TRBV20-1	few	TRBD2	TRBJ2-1	CSTRKLAGEQFF	TGCAGTACTAGGAAACTAGCGGGGGAGCAGTTCTTC
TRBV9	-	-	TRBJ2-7	CASSVGHSSYEQYF	TGTGCCAGCAGCGTAGGACACTCCTCCTACGAGCAGTACTTC
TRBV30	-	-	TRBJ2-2	CAWSSGGHGELFF	TGTGCCTGGAGTTCGGGGGGCCACGGGGAGCTGTTTTTT
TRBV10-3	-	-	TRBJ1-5	CAINGGGGQPQHF	TGTGCCATCAACGGGGGTGGGGGTCAGCCCCAGCATTTT
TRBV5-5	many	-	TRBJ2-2	CASSLQQGNTGELFF	TGTGCCAGCAGCTTGCAACAGGGAAACACCGGGGAGCTGTTTTTT
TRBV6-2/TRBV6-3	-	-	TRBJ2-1	CASSYGRLTSYNEQFF	TGTGCCAGCAGTTACGGCAGATTAACATCCTACAATGAGCAGTTCTTC
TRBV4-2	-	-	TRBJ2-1	CASSHDLEANEQFF	TGTGCCAGCAGCCATGATCTTGAGGCCAATGAGCAGTTCTTC